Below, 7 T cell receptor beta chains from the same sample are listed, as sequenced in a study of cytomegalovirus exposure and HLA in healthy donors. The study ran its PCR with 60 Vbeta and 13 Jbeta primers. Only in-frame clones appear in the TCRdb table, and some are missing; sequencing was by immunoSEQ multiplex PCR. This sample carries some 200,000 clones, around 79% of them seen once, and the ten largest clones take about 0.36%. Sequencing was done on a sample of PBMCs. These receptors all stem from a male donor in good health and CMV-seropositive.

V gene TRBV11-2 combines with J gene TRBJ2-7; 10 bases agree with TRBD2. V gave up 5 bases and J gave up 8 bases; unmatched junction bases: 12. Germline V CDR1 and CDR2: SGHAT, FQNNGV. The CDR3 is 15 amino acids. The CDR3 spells CASSPLGSGGSKQYF. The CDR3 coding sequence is TGTGCCAGCAGCCCATTGGGTAGCGGGGGGTCAAAGCAGTACTTC.

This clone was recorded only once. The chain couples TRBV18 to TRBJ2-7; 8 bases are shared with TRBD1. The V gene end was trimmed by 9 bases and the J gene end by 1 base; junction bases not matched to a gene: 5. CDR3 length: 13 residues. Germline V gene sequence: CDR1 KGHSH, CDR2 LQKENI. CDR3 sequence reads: CASSGQASYEQYF. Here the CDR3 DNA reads TGTGCCAGTTCGGGACAGGCATCCTACGAGCAGTACTTC.

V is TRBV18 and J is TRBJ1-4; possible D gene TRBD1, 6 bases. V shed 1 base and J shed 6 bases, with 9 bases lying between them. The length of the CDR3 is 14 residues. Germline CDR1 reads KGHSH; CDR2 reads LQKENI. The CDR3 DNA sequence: TGTGCCAGCTCACCACGAGGGGGGGATGAAAAACTGTTTTTT. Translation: CASSPRGGDEKLFF.

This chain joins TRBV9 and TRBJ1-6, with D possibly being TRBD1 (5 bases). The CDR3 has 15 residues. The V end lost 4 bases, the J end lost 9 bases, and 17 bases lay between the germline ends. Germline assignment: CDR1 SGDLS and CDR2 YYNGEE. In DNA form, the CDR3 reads TGTGCCAGCAGCCCCGCGGGGGGGAACATTTCACCCCTCCACTTT. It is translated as CASSPAGGNISPLHF.

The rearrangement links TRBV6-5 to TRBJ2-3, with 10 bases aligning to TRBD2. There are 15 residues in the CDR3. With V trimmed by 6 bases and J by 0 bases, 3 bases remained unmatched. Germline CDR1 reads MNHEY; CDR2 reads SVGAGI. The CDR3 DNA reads TGTGCCAGCAGGCTAGCGGGGGACAGCACAGATACGCAGTATTTT. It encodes CASRLAGDSTDTQYF.

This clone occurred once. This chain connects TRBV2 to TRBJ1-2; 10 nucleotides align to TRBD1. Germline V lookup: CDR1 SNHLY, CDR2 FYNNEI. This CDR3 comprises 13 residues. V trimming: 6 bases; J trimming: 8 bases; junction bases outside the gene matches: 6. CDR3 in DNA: TGTGCCAGCAGAGAGACAGGGGGCGGAGGCTACACCTTC. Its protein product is CASRETGGGGYTF.

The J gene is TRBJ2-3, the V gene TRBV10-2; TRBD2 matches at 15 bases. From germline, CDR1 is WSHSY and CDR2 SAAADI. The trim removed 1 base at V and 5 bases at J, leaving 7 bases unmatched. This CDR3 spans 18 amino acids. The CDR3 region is CASSEWTSGGAAEDTQYF. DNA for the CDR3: TGCGCCAGCAGTGAGTGGACTAGCGGGGGGGCTGCGGAAGATACGCAGTATTTT.